This T cell receptor beta chain was sequenced in a study of blood T cell repertoires in COVID-19. As handled by the study authors: Reference gene primer amplification gave estimated nucleated cell counts. The assay was immunoSEQ multiplex PCR, and TCRdb's table has in-frame clones only and misses some. D and trimming were read from the DNA, whereas the V and J calls and clone size are those reported in that table. The sample contains 200,000 to 300,000 clones, around 87% of which appear only once. The CDR3 has 12 amino acids. Germline CDR1 MNHEY, CDR2 SVGAGI. Trimming stripped 6 bases from V and 6 bases from J, with 10 bases between.

The V gene is TRBV6-5, the J gene TRBJ2-3; weak D call: TRBD2 (6 bases). Material: peripheral blood. The sequence was obtained from a woman aged 55-70 years with COVID-19, enrolled during active disease. CDR3: CASRTGGDTQYF. The CDR3 nucleotides read TGTGCCAGCAGGACTGGGGGGGATACGCAGTATTTT.